These T cell receptor beta chains were read from a single sample in a study of T cell repertoires in cytomegalovirus infection. TCRdb re-called the reads through MiXCR, storing one row per CDR3 protein. Of 310,000 or so distinct CDR3 sequences listed, roughly 9.3% were seen once; the top ten hold over 2.5%. The sample consisted of PBMCs. These receptors originate from a human donor in good health (CMV status not recorded). Some clones in this sample may be carry-over from other donors' samples. CDR3s include the opening cysteine and the closing phenylalanine or tryptophan. The order of the fields is D gene, clone size, V gene, J gene, CDR3 protein, CDR3 DNA. D genes are given only for firm matches. Size is stated for part of the rows, as once, few or many counts, or as a class when the clone is expanded.

>.|many|TRBV7-9|TRBJ1-2
CASSLNRGYTF
TGTGCCAGCAGCTTAAATCGTGGCTACACCTTC
>TRBD1|many|TRBV20-1|TRBJ1-1
CSAREIQGWSFF
TGCAGTGCTAGAGAAATACAGGGGTGGTCTTTCTTT
>.|.|TRBV29-1|TRBJ1-1
CSVDPIATEAFF
TGCAGCGTTGACCCTATCGCCACTGAAGCTTTCTTT
>TRBD1|.|TRBV6-1|TRBJ2-1
CASSVGQGANNEQFF
TGTGCCAGCAGTGTAGGACAGGGGGCTAACAATGAGCAGTTCTTC
>TRBD1|.|TRBV9|TRBJ2-6
CASSAATGVPGANVLTF
TGTGCCAGCAGCGCGGCGACAGGGGTTCCTGGGGCCAACGTCCTGACTTTC
>.|many|TRBV7-2|TRBJ2-3
CASSFTYTDTQYF
TGTGCCAGCAGCTTCACCTACACAGATACGCAGTATTTT
>TRBD2|many|TRBV7-3|TRBJ2-1
CASSLRTSGGANEQFF
TGTGCCAGCAGCCTTCGAACTAGCGGGGGGGCCAATGAGCAGTTCTTC
>TRBD1|many|TRBV4-3|TRBJ2-6
CASPRRTGGFPIFGANVLTF
TGCGCCAGCCCCCGGAGAACAGGGGGCTTCCCCATCTTTGGGGCCAACGTCCTGACTTTC
>.|many|TRBV11-1|TRBJ1-3
CASSRRGSRISGNTIYF
TGTGCCAGCAGCCGTCGAGGGTCTCGTATCTCTGGAAACACCATATATTTT
>TRBD2|many|TRBV7-6|TRBJ2-5
CASSLRTSLETQYF
TGTGCCAGCAGCCTTCGGACTAGCTTGGAGACCCAGTACTTC